Following are 8 T cell receptor beta chains from one sample sequenced in a study of blood T cells in healthy people across ages. A second PCR, run for roughly 7 to 12 cycles, used a sample-barcoded 5' primer plus a J-beta primer mix. One entry per CDR3 protein results from TCRdb running MiXCR on the 5' RACE reads. The profile shows approximately 1.5 million distinct CDR3 sequences, roughly two fifths of them singletons. Sequenced material: blood. The receptors shown here come from a woman between 18 and 29 years old in good health.

V and J are TRBV25-1 and TRBJ1-1; 11 positions match TRBD1. The germline V gene encodes CDR1 MGHDK and CDR2 SYGVNS. V gave up 5 bases and J gave up 7 bases; unmatched junction bases: 9. This CDR3 has 15 amino acids. Written as DNA, the CDR3 is TGTGCCAGCAGTACCATGGACAGGGGGCTAATTGAAGCTTTCTTT. It specifies CASSTMDRGLIEAFF.

The V gene is TRBV29-1, the J gene TRBJ1-5, with no clear D. Germline V gene data show CDR1 as SQVTM and CDR2 as ANQGSEA. V dropped 4 bases and J dropped 0 bases, with 10 bases sitting between them. The CDR3 is 14 amino acids. The CDR3 loop is CSVVAGNSNQPQHF. CDR3 coding DNA: TGCAGCGTTGTGGCAGGTAATAGCAATCAGCCCCAGCATTTT.

The V gene is TRBV4-3, the J gene TRBJ2-7, with D possibly being TRBD1 (5 bases). Trimming cost V 0 bases and J 2 bases, with 11 bases left between them. The germline gives CDR1 LGHNA, CDR2 YSLEER. The CDR3 contains 15 residues. This chain's CDR3 is CASSQDRKGTYEQYF. For the CDR3, the DNA is TGCGCCAGCAGCCAAGACAGGAAGGGGACCTACGAGCAGTACTTC.

This clonotype was observed once. The rearrangement links TRBV7-3 to TRBJ2-2; D possibly corresponds to TRBD1 (5 bases). This CDR3 is built from 16 residues. With 5 bases removed from V and 2 bases from J, the gap between germline ends came to 15 bases. CDR1 and CDR2 from the germline V gene are SGHTA and FQGTGA. The CDR3 DNA is TGTGCCAGCAGCGGTAACTTAGGACAAAACACCGGGGAGCTGTTTTTT. It codes for CASSGNLGQNTGELFF.

The CDR3 region is CASSPPTPPYGYTF. CDR3 sequence (DNA): TGTGCCAGCAGCCCACCGACACCTCCGTATGGCTACACCTTC. This rearrangement joins TRBV7-8 to TRBJ1-2, with unresolved D. Germline CDR1 SGHVS, CDR2 FQNEAQ. Trimming pared 5 bases from V and 5 bases from J, leaving 15 bases between. The CDR3 sequence is 14 residues long.

The chain combines TRBV20-1 with TRBJ1-5; D is possibly TRBD1 (5 bases). The V gene's germline CDR1 is DFQATT and CDR2 SNEGSKA (reference sequence). V lost 4 bases and J 7 bases, leaving 11 bases between the germline ends. This CDR3 has 12 amino acids. The CDR3 DNA reads as TGCAGTGCTAAGGACGGGACCCAGCCCCAGCATTTT. The encoded protein is CSAKDGTQPQHF.

This clonotype came up a few times. The CDR3 region is CASSPGPFGVSTDTQYF. CDR3 sequence (DNA): TGCGCCAGCAGCCCAGGGCCCTTCGGGGTTAGCACAGATACGCAGTATTTT. This chain uses TRBV5-1 with TRBJ2-3; D possibly matches TRBD1 or TRBD2 (5 bases each). Germline V gene data show CDR1 as SGHRS and CDR2 as YFSETQ. The CDR3 is 17 amino acids. The V and J ends lost 4 bases and 0 bases respectively, with 18 bases between them.

This rearrangement joins TRBV5-1 to TRBJ1-1; a weak D match, TRBD1 (5 bases). V was cut by 1 base and J by 4 bases, with 17 bases left in between. The CDR3 loop spans 16 amino acids. Germline V CDR1 and CDR2: SGHRS, YFSETQ. The CDR3 protein is CASSLSSHGGTTEAFF. The CDR3, as DNA: TGCGCCAGCAGCTTGTCCTCGCATGGGGGTACCACTGAAGCTTTCTTT.